This T cell receptor beta chain was recovered during a study of T cell responses to AZD1222 COVID-19 vaccine. General observations from the study: After the peak T cell response, and only then, were repertoires sampled.

The germline V gene encodes CDR1 SGHKS and CDR2 YYEKEE (reference sequence). The length of the CDR3 is 14 residues. V was trimmed by 0 bases and J by 3 bases, leaving 8 bases between them. Some clones are missing from TCRdb's copy, which holds only in-frame ones; the method was immunoSEQ multiplex PCR. The sample includes approximately 180,000 clones, around 90% seen only once; the top ten take about 25%. About this clone itself: Its antigen is not known.

The V and J genes are TRBV5-5 and TRBJ2-3; a weak D match, TRBD2 (5 bases). The receptor comes from an adult who received the AZD1222 COVID-19 vaccine. The input for sequencing was peripheral blood, taken 28 days after the second AZD1222 dose. CDR3 sequence reads: CASSLAPGTDTQYF. The CDR3 DNA follows: TGTGCCAGCAGCTTGGCCCCGGGGACAGATACGCAGTATTTT.